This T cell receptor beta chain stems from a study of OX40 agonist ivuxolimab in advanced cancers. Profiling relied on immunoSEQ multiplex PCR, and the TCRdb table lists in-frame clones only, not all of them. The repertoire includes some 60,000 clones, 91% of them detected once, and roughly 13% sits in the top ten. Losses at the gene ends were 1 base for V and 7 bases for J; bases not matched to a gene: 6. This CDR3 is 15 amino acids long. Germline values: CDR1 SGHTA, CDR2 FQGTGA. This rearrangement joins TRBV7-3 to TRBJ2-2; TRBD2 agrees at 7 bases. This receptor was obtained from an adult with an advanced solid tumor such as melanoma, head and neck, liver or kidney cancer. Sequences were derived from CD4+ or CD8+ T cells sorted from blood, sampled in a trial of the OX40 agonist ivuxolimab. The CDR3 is CASSLSGSGNGELFF. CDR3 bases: TGTGCCAGCAGCTTAAGCGGGAGCGGGAACGGGGAGCTGTTTTTT.